This T cell receptor beta chain emerged from a study of T cell changes during pregnancy in multiple sclerosis. The data were produced by immunoSEQ multiplex PCR, yet TCRdb's version contains in-frame clones alone and is incomplete. This sample carries about 58,000 clones, less than 95% of them seen once, and the ten largest clones take just under 0.5%. CDR3 length: 15 residues. V shed 7 bases and J 6 bases; nucleotides not matched to a gene: 10. CDR1 and CDR2 from the germline V gene are LNHDA and SQIVND (reference sequence). V and J are TRBV19 and TRBJ2-2; TRBD2 matches 8 bases. This receptor was obtained from a female donor in good health, enrolled as a control in a pregnancy study. The input for sequencing was CD4+ T cells from peripheral blood mononuclear cells, taken after pregnancy. Here the CDR3 reads CASTELRGAAGELFF. The DNA for the CDR3 is TGTGCCAGTACTGAATTGCGGGGGGCCGCCGGGGAGCTGTTTTTT.